These 17 T cell receptor beta chains came from one sample sequenced in a study of cytomegalovirus exposure and HLA in healthy donors. The PCR ran on 60 Vbeta and 13 Jbeta primers. Here immunoSEQ multiplex PCR was the method, and the copy in TCRdb shows in-frame clones only, minus some. The sample yields 100,000 to 150,000 clones, 74% seen once. The specimen sequenced was PBMCs. Receptors originate from a woman aged 50 to 60 in good health and CMV-seropositive.

J is TRBJ1-2 and V is TRBV5-6, with D tentatively TRBD1 (6 bases). Trimming cost V 4 bases and J 7 bases, with 11 bases left between them. The CDR3 is 12 amino acids. Germline assignment: CDR1 SGHDT and CDR2 YYEEEE. The CDR3 DNA reads as TGTGCCAGCAGCCCCCAGACAGGTGGCTACACCTTC. This translates into CASSPQTGGYTF.

The rearrangement joins TRBV20-1 to TRBJ1-2; 8 bases map to TRBD1. Germline V lookup: CDR1 DFQATT, CDR2 SNEGSKA (reference sequence). This CDR3 is built from 11 residues. J was trimmed by 3 bases and V by 8 bases; bases with no gene match: 2. In nucleotides, the CDR3 is TGCAGTTACAGGGGGGACTATGGCTACACCTTC. Its translation: CSYRGDYGYTF.

This chain connects TRBV2 to TRBJ2-7, with 7 positions matching TRBD1. CDR1 is SNHLY, CDR2 FYNNEI, per germline. Trimming cost V 6 bases and J 3 bases; bases outside gene matches: 11. The CDR3 length is 15 residues. The DNA for the CDR3 is TGTGCCAGCAGACCCACACTGACAGGGAACTACGAGCAGTACTTC. It yields the protein CASRPTLTGNYEQYF.

V gene TRBV5-4 combines with J gene TRBJ1-1, with TRBD1 matching over 7 bases. Trimming cost V 0 bases and J 4 bases; bases outside gene matches: 6. Germline CDR1 and CDR2: SGHNT and YYREEE (reference sequence). The CDR3 is 15 amino acids. CDR3 amino acids: CASSLEGARSTEAFF. CDR3 DNA: TGTGCCAGCAGCTTGGAGGGGGCGCGGAGCACTGAAGCTTTCTTT.

This clone was picked up a small number of times. The chain recombines TRBV7-9 with TRBJ2-2; D may be TRBD2 (6 bases). Trimming shortened V by 0 bases and J by 3 bases, and 11 bases separated the two germline ends. CDR3 length: 16 amino acids. Germline V gene lookup returns CDR1 SEHNR and CDR2 FQNEAQ (reference sequence). DNA of the CDR3: TGTGCCAGCAGCTTAGCGCCGGGGGATTACACCGGGGAGCTGTTTTTT. This encodes CASSLAPGDYTGELFF.

The rearrangement links TRBV27 to TRBJ1-2; the D gene is possibly TRBD1 (5 bases). CDR3 length: 15 amino acids. CDR1 and CDR2 from the germline V gene are MNHEY and SMNVEV (reference sequence). The V end lost 2 bases, the J end lost 4 bases, and 14 bases lay between the germline ends. The CDR3 is CASSLRGGGTYGYTF. The CDR3 DNA reads as TGTGCCAGCAGTTTAAGAGGCGGCGGGACCTATGGCTACACCTTC.

The chain recombines TRBV7-2 with TRBJ1-5; D remains ambiguous. The CDR3 is 14 amino acids. V lost 0 bases to trimming and J lost 8 bases, with 11 bases between them. Looked up from germline, CDR1 is SGHTA and CDR2 is FQGNSA. The CDR3 loop is CASSLAGVRKPQHF. The CDR3 nucleotides are TGTGCCAGCAGCTTAGCGGGAGTACGGAAGCCCCAGCATTTT.

The chain uses TRBV27 and TRBJ2-6, with D possibly TRBD1 on 5 matching bases. V was clipped by 5 bases and J by 2 bases, with 10 bases between them. CDR1 is MNHEY, CDR2 SMNVEV, per germline (reference sequence). The CDR3 has 15 residues. The CDR3 DNA reads TGTGCCAGCAGTCCCAGGGTCGCTGGGGCCAACGTCCTGACTTTC. Encoded protein: CASSPRVAGANVLTF.

This clone was recorded only once. This chain uses TRBV19 with TRBJ1-2; TRBD1 matches 12 bases. The germline CDR1 and CDR2 sequences are LNHDA and SQIVND (reference sequence). V was pared by 5 bases and J by 4 bases, with 11 bases of the junction left unmatched. CDR3 length: 17 amino acids. The CDR3 reads CASSFSGTGGMGYGYTF. CDR3 DNA sequence: TGTGCCAGTAGTTTCTCCGGGACAGGGGGCATGGGCTATGGCTACACCTTC.

The gene calls are TRBV5-6 and TRBJ1-1, with no clear D. Germline V gene lookup returns CDR1 SGHDT and CDR2 YYEEEE. V lost 2 bases and J lost 3, with 17 bases in between. The CDR3 has 16 amino acids. Here the CDR3 reads CASSLVLTGGDTEAFF. The CDR3 DNA sequence: TGTGCCAGCAGCTTAGTATTGACCGGCGGGGACACTGAAGCTTTCTTT.

The table lists this clone with a few counts. The chain has TRBV27 and TRBJ2-7; a weak D match, TRBD1 (6 bases). This CDR3 region has 14 residues. The V gene's germline CDR1 is MNHEY and CDR2 SMNVEV (reference sequence). Trimming pared 5 bases from V and 2 bases from J, leaving 13 bases between. In nucleotides, the CDR3 is TGTGCCAGCAGTCCCCAGACAGGCCCCTACGAGCAGTACTTC. Amino acid sequence: CASSPQTGPYEQYF.

A few counts support this clone. V is TRBV7-6 and J is TRBJ1-3, with 8 bases matching TRBD1. With 5 bases clipped from V and 1 base from J, the junction kept 10 bases outside the gene matches. This CDR3 region has 17 residues. CDR1 and CDR2 (germline): SGHVS, FNYEAQ. CDR3 protein: CASSQRTGGRSGNTIYF. The CDR3 nucleotides read TGTGCCAGCAGCCAACGTACAGGGGGTCGGTCTGGAAACACCATATATTTT. Looking up the rest from reference TRBV7-6 and TRBJ1-3 gives the full variable domain: GAGVSQSPRYKVTKRGQDVALRCDPISGHVSLYWYRQALGQGPEFLTYFNYEAQQDKSGLPNDRFSAERPEGSISTLTIQRTEQRDSAMYRCASSQRTGGRSGNTIYFGEGSWLTVV.

The chain joins TRBV7-2 to TRBJ2-5; possibly TRBD2 for D (6 bases). CDR1 is SGHTA, CDR2 FQGNSA, per germline. The ends were cut back, 1 base at V and 4 bases at J, with 10 bases in the middle. The CDR3 is 14 amino acids. CDR3 protein: CASSLVRTIETQYF. Here the CDR3 DNA reads TGTGCCAGCAGCTTAGTTAGGACTATAGAGACCCAGTACTTC.

The chain links TRBV5-4 to TRBJ2-2, with D perhaps TRBD1 (5 bases). Germline loops: CDR1 SGHNT, CDR2 YYREEE (reference sequence). Trimming cost V 3 bases and J 3 bases, with 12 bases left between them. There are 15 residues in the CDR3. The CDR3 sequence: CASSSKGFYTGELFF. CDR3 DNA sequence: TGTGCCAGCAGCTCCAAGGGGTTTTACACCGGGGAGCTGTTTTTT.

This clone was observed a single time. V usage is TRBV11-2 and J usage is TRBJ2-7; 9 bases fit TRBD2. The CDR3 runs 16 residues. Germline V gene lookup returns CDR1 SGHAT and CDR2 FQNNGV. The trim removed 1 base at V and 6 bases at J, leaving 10 bases unmatched. CDR3 region: CASSLAERAGGREQYF. The CDR3 DNA is TGTGCCAGCAGCTTAGCGGAACGAGCGGGGGGTCGCGAGCAGTACTTC.

This clone was detected a few times. The V gene is TRBV19, the J gene TRBJ1-3; no definite D call. V was cut by 4 bases and J by 2 bases, with 12 bases left in between. This CDR3 region has 15 residues. The germline CDR1 and CDR2 sequences are LNHDA and SQIVND (reference sequence). The CDR3 nucleotides are TGTGCCAGTAGTACCCTCGACACCCCTGGAAACACCATATATTTT. As protein: CASSTLDTPGNTIYF.

The chain links TRBV11-3 to TRBJ1-6; TRBD1 matches at 8 bases. The V segment lost 2 bases and the J segment 8 bases; nucleotides outside the gene matches: 5. The germline gives CDR1 SGHNT, CDR2 YENEEA. The CDR3 contains 15 residues. The CDR3 DNA reads as TGTGCCAGCAGCTTATGGACAGGGTTCGATTCACCCCTCCACTTT. Its translation: CASSLWTGFDSPLHF.